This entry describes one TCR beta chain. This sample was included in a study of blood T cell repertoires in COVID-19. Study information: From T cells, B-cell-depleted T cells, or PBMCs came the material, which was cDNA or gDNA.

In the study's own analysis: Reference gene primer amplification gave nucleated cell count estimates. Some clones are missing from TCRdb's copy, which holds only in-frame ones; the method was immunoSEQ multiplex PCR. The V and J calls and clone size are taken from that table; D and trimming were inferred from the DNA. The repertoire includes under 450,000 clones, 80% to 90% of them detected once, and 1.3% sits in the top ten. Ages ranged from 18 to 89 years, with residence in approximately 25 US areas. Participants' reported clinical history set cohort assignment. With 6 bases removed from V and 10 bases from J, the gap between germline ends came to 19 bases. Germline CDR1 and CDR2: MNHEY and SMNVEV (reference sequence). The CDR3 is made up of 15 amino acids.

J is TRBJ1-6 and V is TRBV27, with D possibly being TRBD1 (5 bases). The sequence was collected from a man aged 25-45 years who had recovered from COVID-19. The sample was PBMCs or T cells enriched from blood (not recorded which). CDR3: CASSSDQGDRSPLHF. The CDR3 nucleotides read TGTGCCAGCAGCTCAGACCAGGGTGATCGGTCACCCCTCCACTTT.